These T cell receptor beta chains were read from a single sample in a study of neoadjuvant anti-PD-1 for oral cavity cancer. Profiled with immunoSEQ multiplex PCR; TCRdb holds only in-frame clones, not every one. Among some 17,000 clones, roughly three fifths were seen once, and the ten largest hold 2% to 3%. Sequenced material: PBMCs, taken before nivolumab (anti-PD-1) treatment. These receptors originate from a person aged 35-79 years with oral cavity squamous cell carcinoma. CDR3s include the opening cysteine and the closing phenylalanine or tryptophan. The D gene is left open where the match is weak. Not every row has a clone size; where given, it reads once, few, many or a size class.

abundance,j_gene,v_gene,d_gene,CDR3aa,CDR3nt
NA,TRBJ2-7,TRBV5-8,TRBD1,CASSYRGLEQYF,TGTGCCAGCAGCTACAGGGGGCTTGAGCAGTACTTC
NA,TRBJ2-7,TRBV2,TRBD2,CASRRGAGDFYEQYF,TGTGCCAGCCGTCGGGGAGCGGGAGACTTCTACGAGCAGTACTTC
NA,TRBJ1-1,TRBV30,NA,CAWSVILAEAFF,TGTGCCTGGAGTGTAATATTGGCTGAAGCTTTCTTT
few,TRBJ1-1,TRBV4-1,NA,CASSSETGYTEAFF,TGCGCCAGCAGCTCCGAAACAGGGTACACTGAAGCTTTCTTT
NA,TRBJ2-1,TRBV6-6,NA,CASSYSRVYNEQFF,TGTGCCAGCAGTTACTCGAGAGTTTACAATGAGCAGTTCTTC
NA,TRBJ1-5,TRBV6-5,NA,CASSDSPNQPQHF,TGTGCCAGCAGTGACAGCCCCAATCAGCCCCAGCATTTT
few,TRBJ2-7,TRBV5-5,NA,CASSLTGTLVSYEQYF,TGTGCCAGCAGTTTGACCGGGACACTCGTCTCCTACGAGCAGTACTTC
NA,TRBJ2-5,TRBV4-1,NA,CASSQVTQGETQYF,TGCGCCAGCAGCCAAGTTACGCAGGGAGAGACCCAGTACTTC
once,TRBJ2-1,TRBV5-6,TRBD2,CASSPTLAGDNNEQFF,TGTGCCAGCAGCCCTACACTAGCGGGAGACAACAATGAGCAGTTCTTC
NA,TRBJ1-2,TRBV6-5,TRBD1,CASSLDRTNYGYTF,TGTGCCAGCAGTCTGGACAGGACGAACTATGGCTACACCTTC
NA,TRBJ2-5,TRBV11-1,NA,CASSWGRQETQYF,TGTGCCAGCAGCTGGGGACGCCAAGAGACCCAGTACTTC
NA,TRBJ1-2,TRBV6-5,TRBD1,CASSYGTEANYGYTF,TGTGCCAGCAGTTACGGGACAGAAGCTAACTATGGCTACACCTTC
once,TRBJ1-5,TRBV10-3,TRBD1,CAISPGTGNQPQHF,TGTGCCATCAGCCCCGGGACAGGGAATCAGCCCCAGCATTTT
NA,TRBJ2-1,TRBV6-6,TRBD2,CASSSLAGENEQFF,TGTGCCAGCAGTTCACTAGCGGGTGAAAATGAGCAGTTCTTC
few,TRBJ2-5,TRBV5-1,NA,CASTSERPQETQYF,TGCGCCAGCACCTCTGAAAGGCCCCAAGAGACCCAGTACTTC
NA,TRBJ2-1,TRBV25-1,TRBD2,CASSESGLAALNEQFF,TGTGCCAGCAGTGAATCGGGACTAGCGGCACTCAATGAGCAGTTCTTC
NA,TRBJ2-2,TRBV27,NA,CASGWGGELFF,TGTGCCAGCGGTTGGGGCGGGGAGCTGTTTTTT
NA,TRBJ2-1,TRBV5-1,TRBD2,CASSLTTSGSLNEQFF,TGCGCCAGCAGCCTAACGACTAGCGGGAGTTTAAATGAGCAGTTCTTC
NA,TRBJ1-4,TRBV11-2,TRBD1,CASSWGQGYEKLFF,TGTGCCAGCAGCTGGGGACAGGGGTACGAAAAACTGTTTTTT
NA,TRBJ2-7,TRBV2,NA,CASRMDSQAYEQYF,TGTGCCAGCAGAATGGACAGCCAAGCCTACGAGCAGTACTTC
NA,TRBJ2-2,TRBV5-8,NA,CASSLVQTGELFF,TGTGCCAGCAGCTTGGTTCAGACCGGGGAGCTGTTTTTT
NA,TRBJ2-7,TRBV30,TRBD1,CATWTGNPYEQYF,TGTGCCACCTGGACAGGGAACCCCTACGAGCAGTACTTC
NA,TRBJ1-5,TRBV6-5,NA,CASSPTGGGGQPQHF,TGTGCCAGCAGCCCCACGGGGGGAGGGGGGCAGCCCCAGCATTTT
NA,TRBJ1-1,TRBV19,NA,CASSIWSANEAFF,TGTGCCAGTAGTATCTGGTCCGCTAATGAAGCTTTCTTT
NA,TRBJ2-1,TRBV7-3,TRBD1,CASSLRGGARNEQFF,TGTGCCAGCAGCTTAAGAGGGGGCGCGAGGAATGAGCAGTTCTTC
NA,TRBJ2-1,TRBV27,TRBD2,CASSRLAGTENEQFF,TGTGCCAGCAGTCGGCTAGCGGGAACGGAGAATGAGCAGTTCTTC
NA,TRBJ1-5,TRBV6-1,NA,CASTLGHTSNQPQHF,TGTGCCAGCACCTTGGGACATACGAGCAATCAGCCCCAGCATTTT
NA,TRBJ2-5,TRBV7-2,NA,CASSLAASQETQYF,TGTGCCAGCAGCTTAGCGGCCAGCCAAGAGACCCAGTACTTC
NA,TRBJ2-5,TRBV9,NA,CASSTGLIKTQYF,TGTGCCAGCAGTACGGGACTCATAAAGACCCAGTACTTC
NA,TRBJ2-2,TRBV6-5,NA,CASSMGRSGELFF,TGTGCCAGCAGCATGGGACGGTCCGGGGAGCTGTTTTTT
NA,TRBJ1-4,TRBV10-3,NA,CAIKRVDEKLFF,TGTGCCATCAAAAGGGTAGATGAAAAACTGTTTTTT
few,TRBJ1-2,TRBV5-4,NA,CASSLAGGYTF,TGTGCCAGCAGCTTGGCCGGTGGCTACACCTTC
NA,TRBJ2-1,TRBV29-1,TRBD1,CSVEEYGQGIVWGLNNEQFF,TGCAGCGTTGAAGAGTACGGACAGGGGATCGTCTGGGGGCTTAACAATGAGCAGTTCTTC
NA,TRBJ2-3,TRBV13,TRBD2,CASSSRLGAGTPDTQYF,TGTGCCAGCAGCTCCAGACTAGGAGCGGGAACCCCAGATACGCAGTATTTT
few,TRBJ1-5,TRBV19,TRBD1,CASSWGTGYQPQHF,TGTGCCAGTAGTTGGGGGACAGGGTATCAGCCCCAGCATTTT
NA,TRBJ2-6,TRBV19,NA,CASSPSTVVLTF,TGTGCCAGTAGTCCCTCCACTGTCGTCCTGACTTTC
NA,TRBJ2-7,TRBV20-1,NA,CSLGTYEQYF,TGCAGCTTGGGAACCTACGAGCAGTACTTC
NA,TRBJ1-4,TRBV6-1,NA,CASSEAGLDEKLFF,TGTGCCAGCAGTGAGGCCGGGTTGGATGAAAAACTGTTTTTT
NA,TRBJ2-2,TRBV6-5,NA,CASSYSNRASGELFF,TGTGCCAGCAGTTACTCGAACAGGGCGAGCGGGGAGCTGTTTTTT
NA,TRBJ2-3,TRBV5-1,NA,CASSWGPTPLSTDTQYF,TGCGCCAGCAGCTGGGGGCCGACACCTCTTAGCACAGATACGCAGTATTTT
few,TRBJ2-1,TRBV7-6,TRBD1,CASSPWGTGGSNEQFF,TGTGCCAGCAGCCCCTGGGGGACAGGGGGCAGTAATGAGCAGTTCTTC
NA,TRBJ2-3,TRBV29-1,TRBD1,CSVSTASSGQVTRDTQYF,TGCAGCGTTAGCACTGCTTCCTCGGGACAGGTCACCAGAGATACGCAGTATTTT
NA,TRBJ1-1,TRBV30,NA,CAWSAGGGTEAFF,TGTGCCTGGAGTGCGGGGGGAGGCACTGAAGCTTTCTTT
NA,TRBJ2-1,TRBV6-5,NA,CASSYQGLPRNEQFF,TGTGCCAGCAGCTATCAGGGACTCCCAAGGAATGAGCAGTTCTTC
NA,TRBJ2-1,TRBV9,NA,CASSAQGGSPDHNEQFF,TGTGCCAGCAGCGCCCAAGGTGGGAGCCCCGATCACAATGAGCAGTTCTTC
NA,TRBJ1-1,TRBV5-4,NA,CASSLGGWDTEAFF,TGTGCCAGCAGCTTGGGAGGCTGGGACACTGAAGCTTTCTTT
NA,TRBJ2-1,TRBV5-1,TRBD2,CASSRTSVDNEQFF,TGCGCCAGCAGTAGAACTAGCGTAGATAATGAGCAGTTCTTC
NA,TRBJ2-2,TRBV7-8,TRBD1,CASSPTGINTGELFF,TGTGCCAGCAGCCCGACAGGGATAAACACCGGGGAGCTGTTTTTT
NA,TRBJ2-5,TRBV19,NA,CASSSIRAQETQYF,TGTGCCAGTAGTTCCATACGGGCACAAGAGACCCAGTACTTC
few,TRBJ1-1,TRBV10-3,TRBD1,CAIGTGMTEAFF,TGTGCCATCGGGACAGGGATGACTGAAGCTTTCTTT
NA,TRBJ1-3,TRBV5-1,NA,CASSWTSSSGNTIYF,TGCGCCAGCAGCTGGACGTCAAGCTCTGGAAACACCATATATTTT
NA,TRBJ1-4,TRBV6-6,NA,CASSYSGGELEKLFF,TGTGCCAGCAGTTACTCGGGGGGCGAGCTCGAAAAACTGTTTTTT
NA,TRBJ2-7,TRBV7-3,NA,CASSLSGANTYEQYF,TGTGCCAGCAGCTTAAGTGGGGCTAATACGTACGAGCAGTACTTC
few,TRBJ2-1,TRBV5-1,NA,CASSFTANNEQFF,TGCGCCAGCAGCTTCACGGCCAACAATGAGCAGTTCTTC
few,TRBJ1-1,TRBV14,NA,CASSWAENTEAFF,TGTGCCAGCAGCTGGGCCGAGAACACTGAAGCTTTCTTT
few,TRBJ1-3,TRBV10-1,NA,CASSESGTGNTIYF,TGCGCCAGCAGTGAATCCGGGACTGGAAACACCATATATTTT
NA,TRBJ2-7,TRBV27,NA,CASSQTGFTYEQYF,TGTGCCAGCAGTCAGACAGGCTTCACCTACGAGCAGTACTTC
NA,TRBJ2-7,TRBV29-1,NA,CSVEEAGGYEQYF,TGCAGCGTTGAAGAGGCGGGCGGGTACGAGCAGTACTTC
NA,TRBJ1-1,TRBV7-8,TRBD1,CASSLTGGAEAFF,TGTGCCAGCAGCTTGACAGGGGGGGCTGAAGCTTTCTTT